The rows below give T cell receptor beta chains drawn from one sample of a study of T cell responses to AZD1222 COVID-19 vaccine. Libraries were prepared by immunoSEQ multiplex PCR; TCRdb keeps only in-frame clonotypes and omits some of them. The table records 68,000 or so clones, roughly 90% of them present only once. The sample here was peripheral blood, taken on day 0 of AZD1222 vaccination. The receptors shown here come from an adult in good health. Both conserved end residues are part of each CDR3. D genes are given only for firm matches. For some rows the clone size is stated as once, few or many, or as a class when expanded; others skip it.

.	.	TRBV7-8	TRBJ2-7	TGTGCCAGCAGCTCGGTGGCTCGATTCTCCTACGAGCAGTACTTC	CASSSVARFSYEQYF
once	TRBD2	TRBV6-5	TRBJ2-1	TGTGCCAGCAGTTACACTAGCGTCAATGAGCAGTTCTTC	CASSYTSVNEQFF
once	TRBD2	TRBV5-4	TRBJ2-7	TGTGCCAGCTCGCCGGGGGGATCCTACGAGCAGTACTTC	CASSPGGSYEQYF
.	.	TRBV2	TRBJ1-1	TGTGCCAGCAGTGATTGGAAAAATGAAGCTTTCTTT	CASSDWKNEAFF
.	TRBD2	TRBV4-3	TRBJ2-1	TGCGCCAGCAGCCAAGATACTAGCGGGAGGACCGACAATGAGCAGTTCTTC	CASSQDTSGRTDNEQFF
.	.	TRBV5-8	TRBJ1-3	TGTGCCAGCAGCATCAGGACCTACTCTGGAAACACCATATATTTT	CASSIRTYSGNTIYF
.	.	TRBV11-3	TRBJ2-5	TGTGCCAGCAGCTTAGGGGGGTACGAAGAGACCCAGTACTTC	CASSLGGYEETQYF
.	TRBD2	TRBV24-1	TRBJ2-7	TGTGCCACCAGTGATTTTACGGCGGGACTATACTCCTACGAGCAGTACTTC	CATSDFTAGLYSYEQYF
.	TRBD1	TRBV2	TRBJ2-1	TGTGCCAGCAGGCCGGGACAGTTGAATGAGCAGTTCTTC	CASRPGQLNEQFF
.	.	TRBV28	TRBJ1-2	TGTGCCAGCACTGACAGAGTAGCTAACTATGGCTACACCTTC	CASTDRVANYGYTF
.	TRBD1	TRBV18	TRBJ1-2	TGTGCCAGCTCACCGTTACCGGACAGGACTAACTATGGCTACACCTTC	CASSPLPDRTNYGYTF
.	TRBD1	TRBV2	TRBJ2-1	TGTGCCAGCAGAAAGGAACAGGGGGAATTCAATGAGCAGTTCTTC	CASRKEQGEFNEQFF
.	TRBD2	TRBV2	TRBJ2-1	TGTGCCAGCAGTACCGGGACTAGGGGCAATGAGCAGTTCTTC	CASSTGTRGNEQFF
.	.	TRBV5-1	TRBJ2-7	TGCGCCAGCAGCTTAATAGGGGCAGGGCCAAGTGGCGAGCAGTACTTC	CASSLIGAGPSGEQYF
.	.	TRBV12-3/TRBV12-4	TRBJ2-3	TGTGCCAGACGTCTGGGGCTCACAGATACGCAGTATTTT	CARRLGLTDTQYF
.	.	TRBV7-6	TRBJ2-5	TGTGCCAGCAGCTTAGCAGAGACCCAGTACTTC	CASSLAETQYF
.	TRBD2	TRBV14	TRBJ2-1	TGTGCCAGCAGCCTAGCGGGAGGCGTCTCACGGCAGTTCTTC	CASSLAGGVSRQFF
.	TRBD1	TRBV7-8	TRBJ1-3	TGTGCCAGCAGTCCCCCGTATAGATCGCGGGACAGCAACACCATATATTTT	CASSPPYRSRDSNTIYF
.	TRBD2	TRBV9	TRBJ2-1	TGTGCCAGCAGCAGACCGGGGGGCTACAATGAGCAGTTCTTC	CASSRPGGYNEQFF
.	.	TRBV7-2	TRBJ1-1	TGTGCCAGCAGCTTAGCAGGAGGACAGCACACTGAAGCTTTCTTT	CASSLAGGQHTEAFF
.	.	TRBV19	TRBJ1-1	TGTGCCAGTGCAGACATTACTCCGTTCTCTGAAGCTTTCTTT	CASADITPFSEAFF
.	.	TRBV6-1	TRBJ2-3	TGTGCCAGCAGTGAAGCTCCCGCGGGAAGGGGGGCAGATACGCAGTATTTT	CASSEAPAGRGADTQYF
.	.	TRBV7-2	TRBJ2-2	TGTGCCAGCAGCATCGTACAGGCCGCGAACACCGGGGAGCTGTTTTTT	CASSIVQAANTGELFF
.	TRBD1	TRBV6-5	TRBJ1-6	TGTGCCAGCAGCTTCGACAGGGTAAATTCACCCCTCCACTTT	CASSFDRVNSPLHF
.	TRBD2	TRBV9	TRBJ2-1	TGTGCCAGCAGCGTAACCCGGGGGCTAGCGGGAGGTGGGGTCCTTGAGCAGTTCTTC	CASSVTRGLAGGGVLEQFF
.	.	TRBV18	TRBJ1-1	TGTGCCAGCTCACCTACAGGGCTCACTGAAGCTTTCTTT	CASSPTGLTEAFF
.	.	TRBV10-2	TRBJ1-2	TGCGCCAGCAGTGCGAGCCCGGGAAGGAACTATGGCTACACCTTC	CASSASPGRNYGYTF
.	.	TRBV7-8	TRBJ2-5	TGTGCCAGCAGCTTAGGCCTTCTGGGGATGGAGACCCAGTACTTC	CASSLGLLGMETQYF
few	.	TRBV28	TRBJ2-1	TGTGCCAGCAGTCCGCCCCTTCTAGCTTACAATGAGCAGTTCTTC	CASSPPLLAYNEQFF
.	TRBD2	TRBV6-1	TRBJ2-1	TGTGCCAGCAGTGAGATAGCGGGAGCAACCTACAATGAGCAGTTCTTC	CASSEIAGATYNEQFF
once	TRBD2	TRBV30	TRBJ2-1	TGTGCCTGGAGCGGCCTGGGAACTAGCGGGAGAGTAGGTGAGCAGTTCTTC	CAWSGLGTSGRVGEQFF
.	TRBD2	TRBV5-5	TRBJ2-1	TGTGCCAGCAGCTTGCTAGCGGGAGGATACAATGAGCAGTTCTTC	CASSLLAGGYNEQFF
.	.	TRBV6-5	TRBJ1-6	TGTGCCAGCAGTTTACAGGGAGATAATTCACCCCTCCACTTT	CASSLQGDNSPLHF
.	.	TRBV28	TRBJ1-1	TGTGCCAGCAGCAGGGATCGGGTCACTGAAGCTTTCTTT	CASSRDRVTEAFF
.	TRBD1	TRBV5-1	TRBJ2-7	TGCGCCAGCAGCCTACAGGGGAAAAGCGGCGAGCAGTACTTC	CASSLQGKSGEQYF
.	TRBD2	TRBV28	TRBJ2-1	TGTGCCAGCAAACTAGCGGGAGGGCCCTCCTACAATGAGCAGTTCTTC	CASKLAGGPSYNEQFF
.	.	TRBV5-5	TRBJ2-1	TGTGCCAGCCAACCCTCCATCCAGGGGAAAGTCGAGCAGTTCTTC	CASQPSIQGKVEQFF
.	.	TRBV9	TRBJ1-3	TGTGCCAGCAGCGTAGGGCCAGGGGCTGGAAACACCATATATTTT	CASSVGPGAGNTIYF
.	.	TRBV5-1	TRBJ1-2	TGCGCCAGCAGCTTGGCGACAGGCAACTATGGCTACACCTTC	CASSLATGNYGYTF
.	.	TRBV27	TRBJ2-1	TGTGCCAGCAGTTTAACCCCACTGACCTTGAATGAGCAGTTCTTC	CASSLTPLTLNEQFF
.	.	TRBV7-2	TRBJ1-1	TGTGCCAGCAGCTTCAGGGGAGGTACTGAAGCTTTCTTT	CASSFRGGTEAFF
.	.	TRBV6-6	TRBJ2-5	TGTGCCAGCAGTTACGATGCAGGGACGGAGACCCAGTACTTC	CASSYDAGTETQYF